The T cell receptor beta chain described here comes from a study of regulatory T cells in long-lasting Graves disease. General study findings and limits: When disease was persistent, TRBV28, TRBJ1-2 and TRBJ2-5 were the favored segments.

V lost 7 bases to trimming and J lost 0 bases, with 13 bases between them. This CDR3 contains 15 residues. CDR1 MDHEN and CDR2 SYDVKM come from the germline V gene. HTBI primers from iRepertoire and Arm-PCR of CDR3 regions yielded the TCR beta libraries. TCRdb reprocessed the multiplex PCR reads via MiXCR and lists one record per CDR3 protein. The repertoire holds roughly 430,000 distinct CDR3 sequences, with 16% as singletons. This clonotype was recorded many times. The antigen remains undetermined. Time point here: newly diagnosed GD, antithyroid drugs for less than 3 months. Scientists built the TCR library using RNA that was extracted from PBMCs. A blood draw put about 9 milliliters of peripheral blood into EDTA tubes. These records were also assigned to another study, of T cells in Graves' hyperthyroidism and ophthalmopathy. According to that study: Expanded thyroid clonotypes (above 0.001) were mostly also found in blood.

The specimen comprised peripheral blood mononuclear cells (PBMCs), sampled at new diagnosis, from a patient treated with antithyroid drugs. The rearrangement joins TRBV28 to TRBJ2-1; D remains ambiguous. The origin of this receptor is a woman aged 25-40 years with Graves disease. The CDR3 here is CASTLQPSSYNEQFF. In DNA form, the CDR3 reads TGTGCCAGCACGCTGCAACCGAGCTCCTACAATGAGCAGTTCTTC.